The T cell receptor beta chain under discussion was sequenced for a study of vaccination effects on CD4 cells after COVID-19. About this clone: Its antigen is currently unknown.

Measured with immunoSEQ multiplex PCR; TCRdb has only the in-frame clones, and not every one. The sample shows just under 30,000 clones, around 74% of them seen only once. In the ViraFEST assay, antigen-specific CD4+ clonotypes were identified by expansion after peptide-pool stimulation. Cultured cells yielded isolated CD4+ T cells after 10 to 11 days. Participants received two doses of either the BNT162b2 or mRNA-1273 vaccine. People in the vaccine group had not been infected with SARS-CoV-2 before, and their nucleocapsid antibodies were negative. The material sequenced was CD4+ T cells from PBMCs cultured with HCoV-OC43 spike peptides, taken after COVID-19 vaccination. Subset reported: HCoV-OC43 spike overlapping peptide pool stimulation. The TCR was taken from a human donor who received a COVID-19 vaccine.

CDR3 in DNA: TGTGCCAGCAGCTCTACAGGGAACTATGGCTACACCTTC. This gives the protein CASSSTGNYGYTF. The chain recombines TRBV6-4 with TRBJ1-2; possibly TRBD1 for D (6 bases). V was trimmed by 6 bases and J by 2 bases, leaving 10 bases between them. This CDR3 is built from 13 residues. The germline V gene encodes CDR1 MRHNA and CDR2 SNTAGT.